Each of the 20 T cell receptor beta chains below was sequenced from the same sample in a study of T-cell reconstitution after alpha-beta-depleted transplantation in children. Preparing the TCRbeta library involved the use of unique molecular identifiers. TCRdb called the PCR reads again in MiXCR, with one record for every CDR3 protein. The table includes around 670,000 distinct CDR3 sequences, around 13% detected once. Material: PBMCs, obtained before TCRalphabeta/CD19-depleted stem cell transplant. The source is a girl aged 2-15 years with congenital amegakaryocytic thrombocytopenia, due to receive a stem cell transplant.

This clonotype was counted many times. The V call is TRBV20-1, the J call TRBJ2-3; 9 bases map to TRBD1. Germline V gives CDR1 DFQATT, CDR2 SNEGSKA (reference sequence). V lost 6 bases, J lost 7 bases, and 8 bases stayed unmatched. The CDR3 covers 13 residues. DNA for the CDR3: TGCAGTGCCTCGGGACAGGGAGGGAATACGCAGTATTTT. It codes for CSASGQGGNTQYF.

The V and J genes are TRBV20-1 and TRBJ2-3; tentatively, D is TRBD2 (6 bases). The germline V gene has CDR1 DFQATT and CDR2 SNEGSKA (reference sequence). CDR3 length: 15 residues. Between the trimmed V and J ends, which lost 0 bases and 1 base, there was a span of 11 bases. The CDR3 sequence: CSARELALGTDTQYF. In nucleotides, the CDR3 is TGCAGTGCTAGAGAACTAGCTCTCGGCACAGATACGCAGTATTTT.

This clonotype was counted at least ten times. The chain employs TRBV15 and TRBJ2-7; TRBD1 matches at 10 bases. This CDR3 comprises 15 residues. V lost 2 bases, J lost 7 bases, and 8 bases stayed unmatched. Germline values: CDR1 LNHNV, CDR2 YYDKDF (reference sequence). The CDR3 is CATSRPGQGLLEQYF. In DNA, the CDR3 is TGTGCCACCAGCAGACCGGGACAGGGGTTGTTGGAGCAGTACTTC. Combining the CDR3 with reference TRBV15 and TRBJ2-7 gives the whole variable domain DAMVIQNPRYQVTQFGKPVTLSCSQTLNHNVMYWYQQKSSQAPKLLFHYYDKDFNNEADTPDNFQSRRPNTSFCFLDIRSPGLGDTAMYLCATSRPGQGLLEQYFGPGTRLTVT.

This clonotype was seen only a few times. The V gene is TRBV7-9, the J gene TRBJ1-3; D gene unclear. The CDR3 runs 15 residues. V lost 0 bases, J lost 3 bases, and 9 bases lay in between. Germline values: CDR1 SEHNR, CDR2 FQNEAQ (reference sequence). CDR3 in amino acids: CASSLASMIGNTIYF. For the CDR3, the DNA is TGTGCCAGCAGCTTAGCCTCGATGATTGGAAACACCATATATTTT.

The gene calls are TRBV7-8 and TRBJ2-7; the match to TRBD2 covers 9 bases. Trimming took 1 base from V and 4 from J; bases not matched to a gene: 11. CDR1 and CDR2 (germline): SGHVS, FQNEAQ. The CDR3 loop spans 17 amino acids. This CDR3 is CASSLVRRAGGDYEQYF. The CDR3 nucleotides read TGTGCCAGCAGCTTAGTTCGACGGGCGGGAGGGGATTACGAGCAGTACTTC.

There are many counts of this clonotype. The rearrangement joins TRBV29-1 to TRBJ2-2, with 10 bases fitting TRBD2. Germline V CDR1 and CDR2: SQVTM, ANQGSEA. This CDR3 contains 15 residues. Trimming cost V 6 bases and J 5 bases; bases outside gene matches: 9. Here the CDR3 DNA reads TGCAGCGTCGCCGGACTAGCGGAGATAACCGGGGAGCTGTTTTTT. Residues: CSVAGLAEITGELFF.

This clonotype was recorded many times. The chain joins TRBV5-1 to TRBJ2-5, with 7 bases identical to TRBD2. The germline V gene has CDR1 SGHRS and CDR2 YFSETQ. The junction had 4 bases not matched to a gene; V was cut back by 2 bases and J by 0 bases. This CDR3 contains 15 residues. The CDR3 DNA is TGCGCCAGCAGCTTTCTAGCGGCGTACCAAGAGACCCAGTACTTC. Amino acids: CASSFLAAYQETQYF.

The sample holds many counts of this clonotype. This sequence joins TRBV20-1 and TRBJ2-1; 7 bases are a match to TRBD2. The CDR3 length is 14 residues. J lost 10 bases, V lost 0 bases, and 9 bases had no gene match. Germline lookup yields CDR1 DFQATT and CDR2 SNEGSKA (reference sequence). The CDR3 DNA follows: TGCAGTGCTAGAGATTACGGGAGGCTGCGGGAGCAGTTCTTC. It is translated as CSARDYGRLREQFF.

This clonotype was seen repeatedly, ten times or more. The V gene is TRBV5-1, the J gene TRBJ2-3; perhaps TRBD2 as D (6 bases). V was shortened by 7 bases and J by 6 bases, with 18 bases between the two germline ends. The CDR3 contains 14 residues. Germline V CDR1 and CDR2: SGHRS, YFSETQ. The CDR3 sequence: CASRPGTPVDTQYF. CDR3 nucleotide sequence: TGCGCCAGCCGCCCCGGGACTCCGGTGGATACGCAGTATTTT. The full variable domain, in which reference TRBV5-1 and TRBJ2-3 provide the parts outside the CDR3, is KAGVTQTPRYLIKTRGQQVTLSCSPISGHRSVSWYQQTPGQGLQFLFEYFSETQRNKGNFPGRFSGRQFSNSRSEMNVSTLELGDSALYLCASRPGTPVDTQYFGPGTRLTVL.

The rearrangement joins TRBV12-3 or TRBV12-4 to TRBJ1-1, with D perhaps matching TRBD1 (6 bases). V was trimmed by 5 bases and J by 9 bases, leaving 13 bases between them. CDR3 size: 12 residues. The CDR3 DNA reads TGTGCCAGCAGTCTGAACCAGGGGAAAGCTTTCTTT. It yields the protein CASSLNQGKAFF.

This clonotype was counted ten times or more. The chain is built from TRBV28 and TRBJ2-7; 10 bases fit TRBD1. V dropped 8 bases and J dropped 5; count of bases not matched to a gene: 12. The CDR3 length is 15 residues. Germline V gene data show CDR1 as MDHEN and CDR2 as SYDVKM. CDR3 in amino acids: CASEPTGGYRHEQYF. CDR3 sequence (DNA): TGTGCCAGCGAACCGACAGGGGGCTATAGGCACGAGCAGTACTTC.

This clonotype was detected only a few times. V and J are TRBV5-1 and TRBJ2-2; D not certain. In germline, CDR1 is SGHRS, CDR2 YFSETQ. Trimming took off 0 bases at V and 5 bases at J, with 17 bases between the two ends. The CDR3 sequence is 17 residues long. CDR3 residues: CASSLDPQEMGTGELFF. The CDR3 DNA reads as TGCGCCAGCAGCTTGGACCCCCAGGAAATGGGGACCGGGGAGCTGTTTTTT.

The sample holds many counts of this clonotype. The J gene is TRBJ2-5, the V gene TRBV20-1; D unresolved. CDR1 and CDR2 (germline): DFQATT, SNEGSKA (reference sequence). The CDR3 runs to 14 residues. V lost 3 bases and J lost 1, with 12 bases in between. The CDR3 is CSASSRKAQETQYF. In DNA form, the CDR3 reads TGCAGTGCTAGTTCCCGGAAGGCCCAAGAGACCCAGTACTTC.

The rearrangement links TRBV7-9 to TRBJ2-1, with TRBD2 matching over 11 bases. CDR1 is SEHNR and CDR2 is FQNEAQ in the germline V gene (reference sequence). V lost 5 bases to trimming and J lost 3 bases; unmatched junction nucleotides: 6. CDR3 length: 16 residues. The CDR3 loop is CASSHGTSGFYNEQFF. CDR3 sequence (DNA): TGTGCCAGCAGCCACGGGACTAGCGGATTCTACAATGAGCAGTTCTTC.

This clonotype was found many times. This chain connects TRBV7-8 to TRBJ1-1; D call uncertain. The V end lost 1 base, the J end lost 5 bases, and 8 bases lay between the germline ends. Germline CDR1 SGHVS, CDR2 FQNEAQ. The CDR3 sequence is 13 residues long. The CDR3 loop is CASSLGVRTEAFF. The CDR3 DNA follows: TGTGCCAGCAGCTTAGGGGTCCGGACTGAAGCTTTCTTT.

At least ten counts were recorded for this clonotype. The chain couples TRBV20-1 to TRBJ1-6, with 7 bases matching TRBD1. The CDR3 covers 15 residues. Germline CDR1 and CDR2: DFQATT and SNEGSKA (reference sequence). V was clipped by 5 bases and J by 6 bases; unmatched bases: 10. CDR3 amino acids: CSAPTRGRGNSPLHF. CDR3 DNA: TGCAGTGCTCCAACTAGGGGGCGCGGTAATTCACCCCTCCACTTT.

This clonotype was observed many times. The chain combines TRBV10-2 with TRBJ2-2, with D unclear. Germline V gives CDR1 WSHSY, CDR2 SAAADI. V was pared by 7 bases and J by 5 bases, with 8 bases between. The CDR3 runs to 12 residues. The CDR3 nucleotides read TGCGCCAGCATCTCCACAACCGGGGAGCTGTTTTTT. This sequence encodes CASISTTGELFF.

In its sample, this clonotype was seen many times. CDR3 in DNA: TGTGCCAGCAGCTTATTTCAGGGGAACACTGAAGCTTTCTTT. This gives the protein CASSLFQGNTEAFF. The chain couples TRBV11-2 to TRBJ1-1, with TRBD1 as a possible D gene (5 bases). The CDR3 totals 14 residues. The ends were cut back, 2 bases at V and 1 base at J, with 8 bases in the middle. Germline assignment: CDR1 SGHAT and CDR2 FQNNGV.

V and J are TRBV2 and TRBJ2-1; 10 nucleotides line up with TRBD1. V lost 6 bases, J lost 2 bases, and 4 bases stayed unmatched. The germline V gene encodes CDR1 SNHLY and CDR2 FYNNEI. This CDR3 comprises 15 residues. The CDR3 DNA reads TGTGCCAGCAGGTCCGGGACAGGGGCCTACAATGAGCAGTTCTTC. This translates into CASRSGTGAYNEQFF.

The CDR3 region is CASSSGVPSDQETQYF. CDR3 bases: TGTGCCAGCAGTTCAGGCGTACCTTCTGACCAAGAGACCCAGTACTTC. The genes are TRBV7-9 and TRBJ2-5; D remains ambiguous. The CDR3 has 16 residues. Germline V gene lookup returns CDR1 SEHNR and CDR2 FQNEAQ (reference sequence). Deletions cut 6 bases from V and 0 bases from J, with 17 bases between.